This T cell receptor beta chain was observed in a study of blood T cell repertoires in COVID-19. In the study overall: Spain, Italy and the United States supplied samples that represented acute and convalescent COVID-19.

CDR1 is SGHRS and CDR2 is YFSETQ in the germline V gene. V dropped 4 bases and J dropped 2 bases, with 11 bases sitting between them. The CDR3 is made up of 14 amino acids. Participants were aged about 18 to 100 years, lived in 20 to 30 US areas, and enrolled virtually. Clones were sequenced by immunoSEQ multiplex PCR, and TCRdb holds only the in-frame ones, with some missing. This sample has approximately 190,000 clones, with 84% found just once. As for this clone: The sample carries other DNA sequences with the same CDR3.

The receptor's source is a woman aged 25-40 years who had been exposed to COVID-19. Material: PBMCs or T cells enriched from blood (not recorded which). J is TRBJ2-3 and V is TRBV5-1; weak D call: TRBD1 (6 bases). CDR3 sequence: CASSPGQSTDTQYF. The CDR3 DNA is TGCGCCAGCAGCCCGGGACAATCCACAGATACGCAGTATTTT.